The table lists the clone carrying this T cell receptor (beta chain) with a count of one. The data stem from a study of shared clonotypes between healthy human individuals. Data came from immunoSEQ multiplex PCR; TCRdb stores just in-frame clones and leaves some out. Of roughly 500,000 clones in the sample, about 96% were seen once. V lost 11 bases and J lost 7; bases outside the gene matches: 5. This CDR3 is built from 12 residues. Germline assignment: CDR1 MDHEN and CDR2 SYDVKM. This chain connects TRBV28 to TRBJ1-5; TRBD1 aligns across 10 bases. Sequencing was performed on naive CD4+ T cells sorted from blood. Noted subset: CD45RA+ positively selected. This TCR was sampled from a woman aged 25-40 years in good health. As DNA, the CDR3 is TGTGCCGGCGGGACAGGGGCGCAGCCCCAGCATTTT. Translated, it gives CAGGTGAQPQHF. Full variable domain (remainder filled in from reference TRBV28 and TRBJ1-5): DVKVTQSSRYLVKRTGEKVFLECVQDMDHENMFWYRQDPGLGLRLIYFSYDVKMKEKGDIPEGYSVSREKKERFSLILESASTNQTSMYLCAGGTGAQPQHFGDGTRLSIL.